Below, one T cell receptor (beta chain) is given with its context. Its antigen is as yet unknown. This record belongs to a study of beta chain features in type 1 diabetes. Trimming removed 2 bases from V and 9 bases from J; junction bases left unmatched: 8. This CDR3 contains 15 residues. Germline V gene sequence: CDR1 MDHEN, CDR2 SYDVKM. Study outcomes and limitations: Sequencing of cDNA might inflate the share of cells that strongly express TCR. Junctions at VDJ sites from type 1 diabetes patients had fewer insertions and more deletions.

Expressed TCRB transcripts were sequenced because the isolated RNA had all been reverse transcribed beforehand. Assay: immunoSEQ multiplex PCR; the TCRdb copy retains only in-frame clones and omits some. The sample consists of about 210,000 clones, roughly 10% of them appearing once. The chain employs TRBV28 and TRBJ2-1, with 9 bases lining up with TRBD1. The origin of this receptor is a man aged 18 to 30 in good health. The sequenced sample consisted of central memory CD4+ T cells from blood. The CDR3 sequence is CASSLIGDRAFEQFF. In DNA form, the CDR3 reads TGTGCCAGCAGTTTAATCGGGGACAGGGCCTTTGAGCAGTTCTTC.